This entry lists 14 T cell receptor beta chains sequenced from one sample in a study of response to subunit inactivated influenza vaccine. TCRdb re-called the RT-PCR reads through MiXCR, storing one row per CDR3 protein. The sample lists roughly 790,000 distinct CDR3 sequences, around 20% occurring once. Sequencing used PBMCs from blood, obtained roughly 5 days after vaccination. All receptors derive from a man aged 45 to 65 who received an inactivated influenza vaccine.

This clonotype was detected a few times. The rearrangement links TRBV20-1 to TRBJ2-5; D is tentatively TRBD1 or TRBD2 (5 bases each). CDR3 length: 13 amino acids. In germline, CDR1 is DFQATT, CDR2 SNEGSKA (reference sequence). The V end lost 3 bases, the J end lost 2 bases, and 10 bases lay between the germline ends. Written as DNA, the CDR3 is TGCAGTGCTAGCGGGGACCTTCAAGAGACCCAGTACTTC. Its translation is CSASGDLQETQYF.

The chain is built from TRBV20-1 and TRBJ2-3, with 10 bases fitting TRBD2. In germline, CDR1 is DFQATT, CDR2 SNEGSKA (reference sequence). This CDR3 is built from 13 residues. V dropped 6 bases and J dropped 5; count of bases not matched to a gene: 5. CDR3 in DNA: TGCAGTGCAAGGAGCGGGAGGGAAGATACGCAGTATTTT. It yields the protein CSARSGREDTQYF.

The chain employs TRBV15 and TRBJ2-3; no clear D gene. CDR1 is LNHNV and CDR2 is YYDKDF in the germline V gene (reference sequence). The CDR3 extends over 12 amino acids. The V end lost 1 base, the J end lost 8 bases, and 7 bases lay between the germline ends. CDR3 DNA: TGTGCCACCAGCAGAGCTGGAATTACGCAGTATTTT. Amino acids: CATSRAGITQYF.

Written as DNA, the CDR3 is TGCGCCAGCAGCAAGACTAGCGGGAAGGGGGGCACCGGGGAGCTGTTTTTT. Its protein is CASSKTSGKGGTGELFF. The V gene is TRBV5-1, the J gene TRBJ2-2; TRBD2 matches at 11 bases. CDR1 SGHRS and CDR2 YFSETQ come from the germline V gene. The CDR3 contains 17 residues. V was pared by 4 bases and J by 4 bases, with 9 bases of the junction left unmatched. The full variable domain, its missing parts supplied by reference TRBV5-1 and TRBJ2-2, is KAGVTQTPRYLIKTRGQQVTLSCSPISGHRSVSWYQQTPGQGLQFLFEYFSETQRNKGNFPGRFSGRQFSNSRSEMNVSTLELGDSALYLCASSKTSGKGGTGELFFGEGSRLTVL.

The chain joins TRBV20-1 to TRBJ1-3; 11 bases are shared with TRBD1. Germline values: CDR1 DFQATT, CDR2 SNEGSKA (reference sequence). V shed 5 bases and J 3 bases; nucleotides not matched to a gene: 3. This CDR3 has 14 residues. For the CDR3, the DNA is TGCAGTGCTGGACAGGGGGCATTTGGAAACACCATATATTTT. It encodes CSAGQGAFGNTIYF.

There are a few counts of this clonotype. The rearrangement links TRBV18 to TRBJ2-5, with D hard to call. Germline assignment: CDR1 KGHSH and CDR2 LQKENI. CDR3 length: 12 amino acids. Trimming took off 3 bases at V and 3 bases at J, with 5 bases between the two ends. This CDR3 is CASSPKKETQYF. The CDR3 nucleotides read TGTGCCAGCTCACCGAAGAAAGAGACCCAGTACTTC.

There are a few counts of this clonotype. The J gene is TRBJ1-4, the V gene TRBV7-9; 7 nucleotides match TRBD1. V shed 5 bases and J 8 bases; nucleotides not matched to a gene: 11. Looked up from germline, CDR1 is SEHNR and CDR2 is FQNEAQ (reference sequence). CDR3 length: 15 residues. The CDR3 protein is CASSPGGGLSEKLFF. The CDR3 nucleotides are TGTGCCAGCAGCCCGGGAGGGGGCCTCTCAGAAAAACTGTTTTTT.

The chain employs TRBV12-3 or TRBV12-4 and TRBJ2-2, with TRBD2 as a possible D gene (6 bases). V was clipped by 5 bases and J by 7 bases, with 23 bases between them. CDR3 length: 17 residues. The CDR3 DNA sequence: TGTGCCAGCAGTCCACCCGGGGGACGGCTTAGGGACGGGGAGCTGTTTTTT. Its translation: CASSPPGGRLRDGELFF.

This clonotype was detected a few times. The chain carries TRBV12-3 or TRBV12-4 and TRBJ1-1; D is unresolved. V lost 3 bases and J lost 6, with 11 bases in between. The CDR3 runs to 13 residues. The CDR3 DNA sequence: TGTGCCAGCAGTTTCTTGTTCGGGGCTGAAGCTTTCTTT. Translating it yields CASSFLFGAEAFF.

In its sample, this clonotype was seen a few times. V is TRBV4-2 and J is TRBJ1-6; tentatively, D is TRBD1 (5 bases). Germline V gene sequence: CDR1 LGHNA, CDR2 YNFKEQ. CDR3 length equals 16 residues. Deletions cut 3 bases from V and 6 bases from J, with 15 bases between. The CDR3 sequence is CASSHAAEGRNSPLHF. Written as DNA, the CDR3 is TGTGCCAGCAGCCATGCAGCGGAGGGACGTAATTCACCCCTCCACTTT.

This chain links TRBV20-1 with TRBJ2-7; possibly TRBD1 or TRBD2 for D (6 bases each). V lost 5 bases to trimming and J lost 7 bases, with 33 bases between them. CDR1 and CDR2 (germline): DFQATT, SNEGSKA (reference sequence). This CDR3 region has 18 residues. CDR3 residues: CSAQNTLRGASQKGEQYF. CDR3 nucleotide sequence: TGCAGTGCTCAGAATACTCTAAGGGGGGCTAGCCAAAAGGGGGAGCAGTACTTC.

This clonotype was seen repeatedly, ten times or more. The V and J genes are TRBV12-3 or TRBV12-4 and TRBJ2-3; 9 bases are shared with TRBD1. The trim removed 3 bases at V and 4 bases at J, leaving 5 bases unmatched. This CDR3 region has 15 residues. The CDR3 bases are TGTGCCAGCAGTTTGACAGGGGGGCGCGCAGATACGCAGTATTTT. It encodes CASSLTGGRADTQYF.

The CDR3 DNA reads TGTGCCAGCTCCAGGGGGCTTCGGCAGCCCCAGCATTTT. This translates into CASSRGLRQPQHF. The chain employs TRBV2 and TRBJ1-5; TRBD1 matches 8 bases. Germline CDR1 is SNHLY and CDR2 is FYNNEI. The CDR3 is 13 residues long. Trimming took 8 bases from V and 7 from J; bases not matched to a gene: 7.

This clonotype was picked up a small number of times. The chain joins TRBV7-9 to TRBJ1-1, with D tentatively TRBD1 (5 bases). From germline, CDR1 is SEHNR and CDR2 FQNEAQ (reference sequence). This CDR3 has 12 residues. The V end lost 2 bases, the J end lost 10 bases, and 11 bases lay between the germline ends. CDR3 protein: CASSLPFQGAFF. Written as DNA, the CDR3 is TGTGCCAGCAGCTTACCTTTTCAGGGAGCTTTCTTT.